This T cell receptor beta chain was retrieved from a study of shared clonotypes between healthy human individuals. Profiling relied on immunoSEQ multiplex PCR, and the TCRdb table lists in-frame clones only, not all of them. The sample records 2 million or so clones, around 95% being singletons. The junction had 5 bases not matched to a gene; V was cut back by 6 bases and J by 8 bases. CDR3 length: 14 residues. The V gene's germline CDR1 is ENHRY and CDR2 SYGVKD. This clonotype was obtained from a man aged 18 to 30 in good health. The sample taken for sequencing was naive CD4+ T cells sorted from blood. Specified subset: CD45RA+ positively selected. The genes are TRBV10-3 and TRBJ1-4; TRBD1 aligns across 11 bases. The CDR3 sequence is CAISGQGAREKLFF. The CDR3 coding sequence is TGTGCCATCAGCGGACAGGGGGCTAGAGAAAAACTGTTTTTT.